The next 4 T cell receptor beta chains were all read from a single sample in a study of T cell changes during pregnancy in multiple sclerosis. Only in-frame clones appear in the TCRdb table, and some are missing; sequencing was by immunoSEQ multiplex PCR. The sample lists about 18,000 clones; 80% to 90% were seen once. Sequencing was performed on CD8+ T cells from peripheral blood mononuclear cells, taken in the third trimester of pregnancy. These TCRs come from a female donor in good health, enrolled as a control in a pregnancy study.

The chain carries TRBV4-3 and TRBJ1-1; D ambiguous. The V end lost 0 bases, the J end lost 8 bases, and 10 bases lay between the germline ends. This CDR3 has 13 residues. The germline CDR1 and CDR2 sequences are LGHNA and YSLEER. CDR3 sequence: CASSQDMEAEAFF. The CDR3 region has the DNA TGCGCCAGCAGCCAAGATATGGAGGCAGAAGCTTTCTTT.

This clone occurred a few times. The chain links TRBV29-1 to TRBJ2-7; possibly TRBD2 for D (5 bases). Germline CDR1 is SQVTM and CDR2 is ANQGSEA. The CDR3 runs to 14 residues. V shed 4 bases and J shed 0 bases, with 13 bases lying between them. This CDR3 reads CSVGEPKSSYEQYF. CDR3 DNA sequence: TGCAGCGTTGGGGAGCCTAAGAGCTCCTACGAGCAGTACTTC.

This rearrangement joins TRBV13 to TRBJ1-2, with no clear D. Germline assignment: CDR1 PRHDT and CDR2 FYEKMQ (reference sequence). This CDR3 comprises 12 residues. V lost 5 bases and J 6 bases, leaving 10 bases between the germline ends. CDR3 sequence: CASSAGGDGYTF. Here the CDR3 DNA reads TGTGCCAGCAGCGCGGGCGGGGATGGCTACACCTTC.

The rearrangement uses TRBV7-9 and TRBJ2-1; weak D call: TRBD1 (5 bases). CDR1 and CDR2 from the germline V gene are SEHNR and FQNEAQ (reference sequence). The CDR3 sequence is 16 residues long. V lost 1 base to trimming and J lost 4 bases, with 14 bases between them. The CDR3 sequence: CASSLVGQGPYNEQFF. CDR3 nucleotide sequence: TGTGCCAGCAGCTTAGTAGGTCAGGGCCCATACAATGAGCAGTTCTTC.